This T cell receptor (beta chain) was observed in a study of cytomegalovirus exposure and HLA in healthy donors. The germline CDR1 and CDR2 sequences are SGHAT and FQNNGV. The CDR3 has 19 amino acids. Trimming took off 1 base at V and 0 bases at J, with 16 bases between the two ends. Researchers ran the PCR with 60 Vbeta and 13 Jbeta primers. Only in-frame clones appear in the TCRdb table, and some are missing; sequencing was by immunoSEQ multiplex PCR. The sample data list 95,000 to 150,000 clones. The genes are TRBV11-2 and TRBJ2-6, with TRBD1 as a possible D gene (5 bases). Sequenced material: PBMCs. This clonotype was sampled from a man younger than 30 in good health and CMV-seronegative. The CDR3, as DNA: TGTGCCAGCAGCTTAGTCGACCTCAGACAGATCTCTGGGGCCAACGTCCTGACTTTC. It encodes CASSLVDLRQISGANVLTF.